These 12 T cell receptor beta chains were sequenced from one sample in a study of low-dose radiotherapy and immunotherapy resistance in tumors. First-strand cDNA relied on TRAV- and TRBV-specific primers spanning alpha and beta chains. With a V-primer adapter and a constant-region primer, TCRs were amplified for approximately 19 PCR cycles. TCRdb reanalysed the reads using MiXCR and keeps one entry per CDR3 protein. In the table there are some 88,000 distinct CDR3 sequences, under 10% of which are singletons. Noted time point: before trial treatment. The sequenced sample was PBMCs, obtained before treatment. Source of these receptors: a male donor with prostate cancer.

This clonotype was recorded many times. The chain couples TRBV5-1 to TRBJ2-1; D gene unclear. Trimming shortened V by 2 bases and J by 1 base, and 10 bases separated the two germline ends. This CDR3 spans 15 amino acids. Germline V gene sequence: CDR1 SGHRS, CDR2 YFSETQ. DNA for the CDR3: TGCGCCAGCAGCTTCGACGCGACATCCTACAATGAGCAGTTCTTC. Its protein product is CASSFDATSYNEQFF.

This clonotype occurred a few times. This chain uses TRBV10-3 with TRBJ2-2, with D possibly TRBD2 on 6 matching bases. V gave up 4 bases and J gave up 5 bases, with 8 bases separating them. The CDR3 loop spans 13 amino acids. The V gene's germline CDR1 is ENHRY and CDR2 SYGVKD. This CDR3 reads CAISGDFTGELFF. The CDR3 bases are TGTGCCATCAGTGGGGACTTTACCGGGGAGCTGTTTTTT.

This clonotype was counted ten times or more. The chain carries TRBV7-9 and TRBJ2-1; the D is unclear. The V end lost 0 bases, the J end lost 8 bases, and 11 bases lay between the germline ends. CDR3 length equals 14 residues. In germline, CDR1 is SEHNR, CDR2 FQNEAQ (reference sequence). CDR3 sequence reads: CASSLALELDEQFF. The CDR3 DNA reads as TGTGCCAGCAGCTTAGCCCTAGAATTGGATGAGCAGTTCTTC.

This clonotype was seen ten or more times. The chain links TRBV2 to TRBJ1-1; a possible D gene is TRBD1 (6 bases). Germline V lookup: CDR1 SNHLY, CDR2 FYNNEI. V lost 6 bases, J lost 4 bases, and 15 bases lay in between. This CDR3 contains 14 residues. CDR3 sequence reads: CASRTSQGGTEAFF. The DNA for the CDR3 is TGTGCCAGCAGGACCTCACAGGGAGGCACTGAAGCTTTCTTT.

This clonotype was seen repeatedly, ten times or more. This chain links TRBV5-1 with TRBJ2-5, with 7 bases identical to TRBD2. From germline, CDR1 is SGHRS and CDR2 YFSETQ. There are 14 residues in the CDR3. Losses at the gene ends were 6 bases for V and 5 bases for J; bases not matched to a gene: 10. CDR3 region: CASTPPGGGETQYF. The CDR3, as DNA: TGCGCCAGCACCCCACCGGGGGGAGGGGAGACCCAGTACTTC.

This clonotype was observed many times. This chain uses TRBV27 with TRBJ2-1; 12 nucleotides agree with TRBD2. Germline loops: CDR1 MNHEY, CDR2 SMNVEV (reference sequence). The V and J ends lost 4 bases and 10 bases, in that order; junction bases with no gene match: 11. The CDR3 contains 16 residues. In DNA form, the CDR3 reads TGTGCCAGCAGTTCGACTGGGGGACTAGCGGGTGAAGAGCAGTTCTTC. Translating gives CASSSTGGLAGEEQFF.

This clonotype came up many times. The CDR3 spells CSVERLGGDEQYF. DNA for the CDR3: TGCAGCGTTGAGAGGCTAGGGGGGGACGAGCAGTACTTC. V and J are TRBV29-1 and TRBJ2-7; perhaps TRBD2 as D (7 bases). The CDR3 length is 13 residues. The germline V gene encodes CDR1 SQVTM and CDR2 ANQGSEA. The V gene lost 3 bases and the J gene lost 5 bases, with 14 bases spanning the gap.

This clonotype was observed many times. The V gene is TRBV5-1, the J gene TRBJ2-2; the match to TRBD2 covers 13 bases. This CDR3 spans 16 amino acids. Per the germline V gene, CDR1 is SGHRS and CDR2 is YFSETQ. J was trimmed by 6 bases and V by 4 bases; bases with no gene match: 6. The CDR3 reads CASSIGLAGAAGELFF. The CDR3 nucleotides read TGCGCCAGCAGCATCGGACTAGCGGGAGCGGCCGGGGAGCTGTTTTTT. Complete variable domain (other parts from reference TRBV5-1 and TRBJ2-2): KAGVTQTPRYLIKTRGQQVTLSCSPISGHRSVSWYQQTPGQGLQFLFEYFSETQRNKGNFPGRFSGRQFSNSRSEMNVSTLELGDSALYLCASSIGLAGAAGELFFGEGSRLTVL.

This clonotype was seen ten or more times. The gene calls are TRBV10-3 and TRBJ2-1; 14 bases line up with TRBD2. This CDR3 has 16 amino acids. Trimming at V came to 3 bases and at J to 8 bases, leaving 6 bases not matched to a gene. The germline V gene encodes CDR1 ENHRY and CDR2 SYGVKD. DNA of the CDR3: TGTGCCATCAGTGACCCGGGACTAGCGGGAGTCGATGAGCAGTTCTTC. Translating it yields CAISDPGLAGVDEQFF.

This clonotype was picked up many times. The genes are TRBV7-9 and TRBJ2-3; TRBD2 aligns across 7 bases. The V segment lost 4 bases and the J segment 2 bases; nucleotides outside the gene matches: 6. Germline lookup yields CDR1 SEHNR and CDR2 FQNEAQ (reference sequence). This CDR3 is built from 15 residues. The CDR3 region is CASSSASGHTDTQYF. DNA of the CDR3: TGTGCCAGCAGCTCGGCTAGCGGCCACACAGATACGCAGTATTTT.

This clonotype was found many times. V usage is TRBV12-5 and J usage is TRBJ2-1; no reliable D call. Per germline, CDR1 LGHNT and CDR2 FRNRAP. This CDR3 contains 13 residues. The germline V and J ends were trimmed by 5 bases and 6 bases, with 11 bases remaining between them. The CDR3 bases are TGTGCTAGTGGTCCCAACGGATTCAATGAGCAGTTCTTC. This codes for CASGPNGFNEQFF.

At least ten counts were recorded for this clonotype. The chain joins TRBV19 to TRBJ2-7, with 12 positions matching TRBD2. J lost 7 bases, V lost 7 bases, and 17 bases had no gene match. Germline lookup yields CDR1 LNHDA and CDR2 SQIVND (reference sequence). The CDR3 length is 17 residues. CDR3 sequence reads: CASTRTSGATAQGEQYF. The CDR3 nucleotides read TGTGCCAGTACCAGGACTAGCGGGGCGACTGCACAAGGAGAGCAGTACTTC.